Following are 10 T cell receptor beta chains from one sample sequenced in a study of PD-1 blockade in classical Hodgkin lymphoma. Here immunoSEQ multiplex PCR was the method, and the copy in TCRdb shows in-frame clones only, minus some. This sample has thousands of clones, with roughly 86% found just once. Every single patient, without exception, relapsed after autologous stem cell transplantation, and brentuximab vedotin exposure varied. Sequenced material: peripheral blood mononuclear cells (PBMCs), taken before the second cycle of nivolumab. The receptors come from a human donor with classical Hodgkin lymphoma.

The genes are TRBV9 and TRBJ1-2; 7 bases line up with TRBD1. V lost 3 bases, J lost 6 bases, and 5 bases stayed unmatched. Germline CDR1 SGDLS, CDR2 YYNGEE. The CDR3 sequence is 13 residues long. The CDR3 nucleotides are TGTGCCAGCAGCGCTCAGGGGGTACATGGCTACACCTTC. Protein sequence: CASSAQGVHGYTF.

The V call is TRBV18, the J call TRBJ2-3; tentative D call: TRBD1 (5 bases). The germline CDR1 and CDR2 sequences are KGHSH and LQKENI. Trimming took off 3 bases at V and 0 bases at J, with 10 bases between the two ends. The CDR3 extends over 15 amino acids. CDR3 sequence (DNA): TGTGCCAGCTCACCCCAGGGATCTAGCACAGATACGCAGTATTTT. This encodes CASSPQGSSTDTQYF.

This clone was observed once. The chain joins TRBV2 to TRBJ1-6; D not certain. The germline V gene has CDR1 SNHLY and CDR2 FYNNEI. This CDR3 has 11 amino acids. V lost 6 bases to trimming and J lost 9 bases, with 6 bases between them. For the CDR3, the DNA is TGTGCCAGCAGCTTAAGTTCACCCCTCCACTTT. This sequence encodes CASSLSSPLHF.

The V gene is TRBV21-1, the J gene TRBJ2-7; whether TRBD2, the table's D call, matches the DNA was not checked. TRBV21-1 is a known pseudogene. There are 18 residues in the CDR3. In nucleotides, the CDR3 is TGTGCCAGCAGCAAAGCCGCCCCTGTAACGAGGTCCTCCTACGAGCAGTACGTC. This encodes CASSKAAPVTRSSYEQYV.

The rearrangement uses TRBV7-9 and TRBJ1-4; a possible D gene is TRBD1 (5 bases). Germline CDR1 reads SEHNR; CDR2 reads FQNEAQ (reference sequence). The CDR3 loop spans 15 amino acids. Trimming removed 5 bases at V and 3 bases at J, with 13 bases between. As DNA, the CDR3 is TGTGCCAGCAGCCCGGAGACAGCCGCTAATGAAAAACTGTTTTTT. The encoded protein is CASSPETAANEKLFF.

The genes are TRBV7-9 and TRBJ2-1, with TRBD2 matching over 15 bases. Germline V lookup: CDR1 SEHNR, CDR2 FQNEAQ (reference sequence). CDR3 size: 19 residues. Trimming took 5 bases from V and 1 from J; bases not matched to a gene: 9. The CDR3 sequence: CASSRGLAGGVSSYNEQFF. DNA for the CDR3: TGTGCCAGCAGCCGCGGACTAGCGGGAGGGGTTAGTTCCTACAATGAGCAGTTCTTC.

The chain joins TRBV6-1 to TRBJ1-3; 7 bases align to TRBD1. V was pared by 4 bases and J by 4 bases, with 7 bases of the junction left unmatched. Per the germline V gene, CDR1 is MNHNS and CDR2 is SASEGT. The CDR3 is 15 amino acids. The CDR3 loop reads CASSGTDRIGNTIYF. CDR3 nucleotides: TGTGCCAGCAGTGGGACGGACAGGATCGGAAACACCATATATTTT.

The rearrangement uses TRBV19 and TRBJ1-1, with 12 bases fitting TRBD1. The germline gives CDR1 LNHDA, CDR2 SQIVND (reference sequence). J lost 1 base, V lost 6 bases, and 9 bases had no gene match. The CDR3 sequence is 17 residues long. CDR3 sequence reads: CASSLRDRGRPNTEAFF. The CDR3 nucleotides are TGTGCCAGTAGCCTCCGGGACAGGGGGCGACCGAACACTGAAGCTTTCTTT. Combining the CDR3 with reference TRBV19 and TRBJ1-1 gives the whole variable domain DGGITQSPKYLFRKEGQNVTLSCEQNLNHDAMYWYRQDPGQGLRLIYYSQIVNDFQKGDIAEGYSVSREKKESFPLTVTSAQKNPTAFYLCASSLRDRGRPNTEAFFGQGTRLTVV.

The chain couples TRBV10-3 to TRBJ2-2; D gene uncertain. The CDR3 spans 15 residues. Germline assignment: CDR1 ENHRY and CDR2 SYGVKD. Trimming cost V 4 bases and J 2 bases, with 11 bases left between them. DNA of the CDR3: TGTGCCATCAGTGTATCCCCATATAACACCGGGGAGCTGTTTTTT. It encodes CAISVSPYNTGELFF.

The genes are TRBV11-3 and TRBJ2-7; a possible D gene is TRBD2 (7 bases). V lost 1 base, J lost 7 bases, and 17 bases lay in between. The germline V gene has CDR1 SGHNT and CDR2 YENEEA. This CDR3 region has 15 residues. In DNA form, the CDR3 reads TGTGCCAGCAGCTTAGTGGGGGGGGCTGTATATGAGCAGTACGTC. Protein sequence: CASSLVGGAVYEQYV.